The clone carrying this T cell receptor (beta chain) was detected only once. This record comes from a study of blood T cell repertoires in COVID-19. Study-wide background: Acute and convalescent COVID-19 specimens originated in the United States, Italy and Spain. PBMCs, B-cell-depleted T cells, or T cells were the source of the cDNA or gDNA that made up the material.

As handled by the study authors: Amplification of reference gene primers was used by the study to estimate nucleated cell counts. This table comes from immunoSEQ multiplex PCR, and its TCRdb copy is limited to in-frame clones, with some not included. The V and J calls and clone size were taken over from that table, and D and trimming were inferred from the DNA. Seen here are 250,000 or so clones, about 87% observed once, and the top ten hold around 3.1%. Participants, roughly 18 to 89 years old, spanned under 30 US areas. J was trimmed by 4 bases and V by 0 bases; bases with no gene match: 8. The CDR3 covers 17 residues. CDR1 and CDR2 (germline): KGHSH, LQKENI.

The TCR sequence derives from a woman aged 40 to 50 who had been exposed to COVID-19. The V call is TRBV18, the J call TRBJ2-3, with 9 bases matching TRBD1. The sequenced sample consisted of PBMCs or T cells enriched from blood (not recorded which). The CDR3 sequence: CASSPPYDRGFSDTQYF. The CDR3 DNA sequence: TGTGCCAGCTCACCACCATACGACAGGGGGTTCTCAGATACGCAGTATTTT.